This TCR beta chain was sequenced during a study of Ad26.COV2.S vaccination and SARS-CoV-2 variants. Study as a whole: Into the muscle, Ad26.COV2.S was dosed once or twice, 56 days apart.

The protocol was immunoSEQ multiplex PCR, while the TCRdb copy is restricted to in-frame clones and leaves out a portion. The sample holds around 320,000 clones, around 90% seen once. Treatment specified: some 19 received Ad26.COV2.S at low or high dose, single or two shots; a few received placebo; per-sample allocation not given. Specimen acquisition occurred on day 63 following the initial vaccine or placebo injection. Sample: peripheral blood, taken in a trial of Ad26.COV2.S vaccine versus placebo. This sequence was found in a person between 18 and 65 years old who received the Ad26.COV2.S COVID-19 vaccine or a placebo.

Here the CDR3 DNA reads TGCAGCGTTGAGGGACAGAGCTACGAGCAGTACTTC. As protein: CSVEGQSYEQYF. The rearrangement joins TRBV29-1 to TRBJ2-7; 7 nucleotides match TRBD1. This CDR3 contains 12 residues. The J segment lost 3 bases and the V segment lost 3 bases, leaving 2 bases of the junction unmatched. CDR1 SQVTM and CDR2 ANQGSEA come from the germline V gene.